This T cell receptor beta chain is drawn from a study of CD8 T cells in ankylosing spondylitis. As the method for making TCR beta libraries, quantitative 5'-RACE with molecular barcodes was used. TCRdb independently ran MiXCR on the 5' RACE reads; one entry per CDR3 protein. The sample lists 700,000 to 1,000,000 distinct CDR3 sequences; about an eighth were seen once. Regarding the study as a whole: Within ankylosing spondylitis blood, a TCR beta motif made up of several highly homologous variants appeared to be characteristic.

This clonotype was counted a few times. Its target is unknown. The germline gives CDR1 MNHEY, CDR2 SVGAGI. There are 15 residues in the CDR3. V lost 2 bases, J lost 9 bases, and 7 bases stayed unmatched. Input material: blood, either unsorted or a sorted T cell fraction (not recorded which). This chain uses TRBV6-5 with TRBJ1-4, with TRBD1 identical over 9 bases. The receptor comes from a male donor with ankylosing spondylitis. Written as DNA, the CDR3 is TGTGCCAGCAGTTACAAAGGGACAGGGAGGCAAAAACTGTTTTTT. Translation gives CASSYKGTGRQKLFF.